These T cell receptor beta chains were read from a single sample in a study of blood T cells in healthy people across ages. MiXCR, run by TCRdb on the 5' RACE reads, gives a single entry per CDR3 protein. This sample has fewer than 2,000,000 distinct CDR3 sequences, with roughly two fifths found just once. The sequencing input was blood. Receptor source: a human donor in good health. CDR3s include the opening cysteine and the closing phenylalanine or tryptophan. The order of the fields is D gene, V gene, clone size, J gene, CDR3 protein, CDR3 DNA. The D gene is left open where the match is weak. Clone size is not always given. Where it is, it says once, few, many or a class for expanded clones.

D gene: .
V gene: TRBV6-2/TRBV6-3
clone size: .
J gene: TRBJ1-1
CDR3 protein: CASSALWNTEAFF
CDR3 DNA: TGTGCCAGCAGTGCCCTATGGAACACTGAAGCTTTCTTT

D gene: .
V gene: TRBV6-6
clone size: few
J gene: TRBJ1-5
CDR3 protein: CASSTPGGDQPQHF
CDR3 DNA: TGTGCCAGCAGTACCCCAGGCGGCGATCAGCCCCAGCATTTT

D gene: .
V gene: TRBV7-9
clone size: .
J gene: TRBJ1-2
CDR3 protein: CASIPSANYGYTF
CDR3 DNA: TGTGCCAGTATCCCGTCAGCTAACTATGGCTACACCTTC

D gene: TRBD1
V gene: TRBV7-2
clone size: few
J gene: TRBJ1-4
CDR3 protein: CASSPDRGISTNEKLFF
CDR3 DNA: TGTGCCAGCAGCCCGGACAGGGGCATTTCGACTAATGAAAAACTGTTTTTT

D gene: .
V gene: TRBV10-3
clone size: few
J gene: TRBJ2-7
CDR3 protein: CAISGQDNSYEQYF
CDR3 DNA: TGTGCCATCAGTGGACAAGACAACTCCTACGAGCAGTACTTC

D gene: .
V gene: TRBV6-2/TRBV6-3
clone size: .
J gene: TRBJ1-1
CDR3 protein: CASSDRTYTEAFF
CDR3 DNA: TGTGCCAGCAGCGACAGAACTTACACTGAAGCTTTCTTT

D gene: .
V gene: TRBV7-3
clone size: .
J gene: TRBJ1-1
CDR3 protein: CASASTGNTEAFF
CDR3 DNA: TGTGCCAGCGCCTCTACGGGGAACACTGAAGCTTTCTTT

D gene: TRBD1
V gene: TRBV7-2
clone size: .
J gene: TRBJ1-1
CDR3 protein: CASSLGRQGGFSEAFF
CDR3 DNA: TGTGCCAGCAGCTTAGGACGACAGGGTGGGTTCTCTGAAGCTTTCTTT

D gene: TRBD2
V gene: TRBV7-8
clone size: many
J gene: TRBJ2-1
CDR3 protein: CASSLGLAGGSSYNEQFF
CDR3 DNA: TGTGCCAGCAGCCTCGGACTAGCGGGGGGGTCCTCCTACAATGAGCAGTTCTTC

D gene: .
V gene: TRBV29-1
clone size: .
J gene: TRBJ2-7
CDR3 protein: CSVADPYEQYF
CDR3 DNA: TGCAGCGTTGCCGACCCCTACGAGCAGTACTTC

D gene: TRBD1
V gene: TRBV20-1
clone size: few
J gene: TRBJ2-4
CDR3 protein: CSASRGTGGDKNIQYF
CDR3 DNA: TGCAGTGCTTCAAGGGGGACAGGGGGTGACAAAAACATTCAGTACTTC

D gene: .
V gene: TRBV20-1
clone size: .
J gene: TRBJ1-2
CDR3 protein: CSAGRFDADYGYTF
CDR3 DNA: TGCAGTGCTGGGAGGTTTGATGCGGACTATGGCTACACCTTC

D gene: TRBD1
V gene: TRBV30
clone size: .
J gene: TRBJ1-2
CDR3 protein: CAWSTRQGGGYTF
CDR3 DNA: TGTGCCTGGAGTACACGACAGGGAGGCGGCTACACCTTC

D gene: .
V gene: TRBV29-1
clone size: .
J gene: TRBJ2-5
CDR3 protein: CSVERGGTLFQETQYF
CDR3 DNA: TGCAGCGTTGAAAGGGGAGGGACACTTTTCCAAGAGACCCAGTACTTC